This TCR beta chain emerged from a study of T cell responses to AZD1222 COVID-19 vaccine. Study results and caveats: Once two AZD1222 doses were given, Spike-specific TCR breadth and depth went up. CD4 TCRs covered the whole spike, strongest at regions 160-218 and 743-854. Repertoire samples came only from after the peak T cell response.

Assay: immunoSEQ multiplex PCR; the TCRdb copy retains only in-frame clones and omits some. The top ten hold 4.4% of the sample, which has about 130,000 clones, about 90% seen once. The CDR3 has 13 residues. The J segment lost 6 bases and the V segment lost 10 bases, leaving 9 bases of the junction unmatched. Germline V CDR1 and CDR2: MDHEN, SYDVKM. As concerns this clone: The antigen remains undetermined.

This clonotype was obtained from an adult in good health. The V gene is TRBV28, the J gene TRBJ1-2; 9 nucleotides match TRBD1. Sequencing used peripheral blood, obtained on day 0 of MenACWY control vaccination. CDR3 sequence: CATSTGGYDGYTF. The CDR3 coding sequence is TGTGCCACCTCGACAGGGGGTTACGATGGCTACACCTTC.